This TCR beta chain was recovered during a study of blood T cell repertoires in COVID-19. About the research overall: Nucleic acid was either cDNA or gDNA, and it came from T cells, B-cell-depleted T cells, or PBMCs.

Repertoires were generated with immunoSEQ multiplex PCR, while TCRdb's copy carries only in-frame clones and drops some. The sample shows around 320,000 clones, 90% to 95% of them seen only once. Germline lookup yields CDR1 SEHNR and CDR2 FQNEAQ (reference sequence). The CDR3 loop spans 14 amino acids. Trimming removed 1 base from V and 0 bases from J, with 6 bases in between. The sample consisted of PBMCs or T cells enriched from blood (not recorded which). The sequence came from a woman younger than 45 who had been exposed to COVID-19. The chain couples TRBV7-9 to TRBJ1-1; TRBD1 is a possible D gene (5 bases). The chain's CDR3 is CASSLGQLNTEAFF. CDR3 coding DNA: TGTGCCAGCAGCTTAGGACAGTTGAACACTGAAGCTTTCTTT.